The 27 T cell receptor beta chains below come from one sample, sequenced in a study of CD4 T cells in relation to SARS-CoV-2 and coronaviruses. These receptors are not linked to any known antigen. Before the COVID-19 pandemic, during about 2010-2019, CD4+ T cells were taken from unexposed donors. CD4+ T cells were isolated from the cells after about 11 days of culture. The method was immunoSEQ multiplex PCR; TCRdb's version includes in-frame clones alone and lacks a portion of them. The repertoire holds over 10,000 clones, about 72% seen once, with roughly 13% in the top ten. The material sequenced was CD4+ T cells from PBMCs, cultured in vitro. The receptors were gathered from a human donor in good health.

CDR3 loop: CASSLAAGGYNNEQFF. The DNA for the CDR3 is TGCGCCAGCAGCTTGGCAGCGGGAGGGTACAACAATGAGCAGTTCTTC. The rearrangement joins TRBV5-1 to TRBJ2-1; TRBD2 matches 10 bases. From germline, CDR1 is SGHRS and CDR2 YFSETQ. The V gene end was trimmed by 0 bases and the J gene end by 5 bases; junction bases not matched to a gene: 5. This CDR3 has 16 amino acids.

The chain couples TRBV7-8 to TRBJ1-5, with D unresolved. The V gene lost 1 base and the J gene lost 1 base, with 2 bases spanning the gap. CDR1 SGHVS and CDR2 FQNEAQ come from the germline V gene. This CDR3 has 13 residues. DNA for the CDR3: TGTGCCAGCAGCTTAGACAGCAATCAGCCCCAGCATTTT. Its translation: CASSLDSNQPQHF. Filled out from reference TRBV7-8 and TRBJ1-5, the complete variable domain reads GAGVSQSPRYKVAKRGQDVALRCDPISGHVSLFWYQQALGQGPEFLTYFQNEAQLDKSGLPSDRFFAERPEGSVSTLKIQRTQQEDSAVYLCASSLDSNQPQHFGDGTRLSIL.

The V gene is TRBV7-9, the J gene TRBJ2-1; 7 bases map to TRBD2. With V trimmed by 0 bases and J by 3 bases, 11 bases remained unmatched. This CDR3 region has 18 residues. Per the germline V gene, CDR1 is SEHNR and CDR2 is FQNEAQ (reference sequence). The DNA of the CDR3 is TGTGCCAGCAGCTTAGCAGGAGGGTCTAGCGGATTCTACAATGAGCAGTTCTTC. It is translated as CASSLAGGSSGFYNEQFF.

CDR3 region: CASSPSAGTNRAGNTIYF. CDR3 in DNA: TGTGCCAGCAGCCCCAGCGCAGGCACCAACAGGGCCGGAAACACCATATATTTT. The V call is TRBV9, the J call TRBJ1-3, with a tentative D call TRBD1 (6 bases). V was trimmed by 4 bases and J by 4 bases, leaving 24 bases between them. There are 18 residues in the CDR3. Germline V gives CDR1 SGDLS, CDR2 YYNGEE.

The CDR3 loop reads CASSQGDSGITGELFF. CDR3 DNA: TGTGCCAGCAGCCAGGGGGATAGCGGTATCACCGGGGAGCTGTTTTTT. The rearrangement joins TRBV3-1 (or the pseudogene TRBV3-2) to TRBJ2-2, with D possibly TRBD2 on 6 matching bases. CDR1 and CDR2 (germline): LGHDT, YNNKEL (reference sequence). The V end lost 3 bases, the J end lost 4 bases, and 15 bases lay between the germline ends. The CDR3 is 16 residues long.

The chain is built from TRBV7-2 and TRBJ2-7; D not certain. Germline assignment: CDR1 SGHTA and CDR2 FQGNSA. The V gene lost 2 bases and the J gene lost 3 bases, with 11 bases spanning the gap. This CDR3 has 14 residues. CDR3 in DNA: TGTGCCAGCAGCTTACTCGCAGGCAGCTACGAGCAGTACTTC. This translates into CASSLLAGSYEQYF. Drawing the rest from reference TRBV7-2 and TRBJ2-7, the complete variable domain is GAGVSQSPSNKVTEKGKDVELRCDPISGHTALYWYRQSLGQGLEFLIYFQGNSAPDKSGLPSDRFSAERTGGSVSTLTIQRTQQEDSAVYLCASSLLAGSYEQYFGPGTRLTVT.

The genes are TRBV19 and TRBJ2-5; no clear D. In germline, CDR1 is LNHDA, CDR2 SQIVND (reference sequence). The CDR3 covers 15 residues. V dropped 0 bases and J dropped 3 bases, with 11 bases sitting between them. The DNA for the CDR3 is TGTGCCAGTAGTATAGAGCGGCAGGCTAAAGAGACCCAGTACTTC. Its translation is CASSIERQAKETQYF.

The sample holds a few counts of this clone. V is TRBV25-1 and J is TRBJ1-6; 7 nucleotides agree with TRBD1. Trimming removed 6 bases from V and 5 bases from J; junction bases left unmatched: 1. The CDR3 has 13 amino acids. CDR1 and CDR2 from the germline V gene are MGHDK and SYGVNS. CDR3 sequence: CASRDRDNSPLHF. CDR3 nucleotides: TGTGCCAGCAGAGACAGGGATAATTCACCCCTCCACTTT.

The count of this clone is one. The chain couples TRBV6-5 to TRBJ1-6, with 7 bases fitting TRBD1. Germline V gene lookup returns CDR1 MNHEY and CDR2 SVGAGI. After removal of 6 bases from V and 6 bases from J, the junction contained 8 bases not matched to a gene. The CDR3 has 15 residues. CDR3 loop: CASSTTGVGNSPLHF. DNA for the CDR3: TGTGCCAGCAGCACCACAGGGGTGGGTAATTCACCCCTCCACTTT.

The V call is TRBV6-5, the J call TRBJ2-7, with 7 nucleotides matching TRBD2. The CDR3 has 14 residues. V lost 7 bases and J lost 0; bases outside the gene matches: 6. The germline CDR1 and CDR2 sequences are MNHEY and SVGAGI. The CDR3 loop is CASTGRESSYEQYF. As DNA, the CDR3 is TGTGCCAGCACAGGGAGGGAGAGCTCCTACGAGCAGTACTTC.

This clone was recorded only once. The CDR3 coding sequence is TGTGCCAGCAGCTTAGTTGGGTCCGGGACCCCCAATGAGCAGTTCTTC. This sequence encodes CASSLVGSGTPNEQFF. The gene calls are TRBV7-2 and TRBJ2-1, with D perhaps being TRBD1 or TRBD2 (5 bases each). Trimming removed 1 base at V and 6 bases at J, with 16 bases between. Looked up from germline, CDR1 is SGHTA and CDR2 is FQGNSA. This CDR3 is built from 16 residues.

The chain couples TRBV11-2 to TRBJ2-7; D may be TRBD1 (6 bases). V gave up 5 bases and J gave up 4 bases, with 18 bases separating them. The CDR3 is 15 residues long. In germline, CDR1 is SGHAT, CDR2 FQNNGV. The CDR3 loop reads CASSPRDTGVYEQYF. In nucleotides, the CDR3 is TGTGCCAGCAGCCCCAGGGACACTGGGGTATACGAGCAGTACTTC. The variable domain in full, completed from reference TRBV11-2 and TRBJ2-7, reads EAGVAQSPRYKIIEKRQSVAFWCNPISGHATLYWYQQILGQGPKLLIQFQNNGVVDDSQLPKDRFSAERLKGVDSTLKIQPAKLEDSAVYLCASSPRDTGVYEQYFGPGTRLTVT.

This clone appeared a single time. As DNA, the CDR3 is TGTGCCAGCCGTACGATTCCGGGCCGCCCCTACGAGCAGTACTTC. Translating it yields CASRTIPGRPYEQYF. This chain uses TRBV11-2 with TRBJ2-7; D unresolved. Germline lookup yields CDR1 SGHAT and CDR2 FQNNGV. Between the trimmed V and J ends, which lost 8 bases and 2 bases, there was a span of 19 bases. CDR3 length equals 15 residues.

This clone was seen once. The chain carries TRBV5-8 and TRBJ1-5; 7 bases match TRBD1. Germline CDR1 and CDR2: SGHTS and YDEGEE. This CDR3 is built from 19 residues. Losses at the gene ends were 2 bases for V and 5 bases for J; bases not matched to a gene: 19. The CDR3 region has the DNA TGTGCCAGCAGCTTAAGGGGAAAAGACGGCAGGGGGAAGTATCAGCCCCAGCATTTT. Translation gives CASSLRGKDGRGKYQPQHF.

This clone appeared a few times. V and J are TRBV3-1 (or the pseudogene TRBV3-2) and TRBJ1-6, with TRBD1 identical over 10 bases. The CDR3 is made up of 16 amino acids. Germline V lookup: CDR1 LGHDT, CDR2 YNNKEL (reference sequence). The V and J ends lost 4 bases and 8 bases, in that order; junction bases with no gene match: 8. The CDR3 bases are TGTGCCAGCAGCCTAGACAGGGGGCTAGGGGATTCACCCCTCCACTTT. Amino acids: CASSLDRGLGDSPLHF.

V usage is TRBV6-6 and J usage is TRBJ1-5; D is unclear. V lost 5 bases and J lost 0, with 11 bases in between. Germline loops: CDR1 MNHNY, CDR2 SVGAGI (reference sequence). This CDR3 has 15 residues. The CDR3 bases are TGTGCCAGCAGTCCCTCGAGTATTAGCAATCAGCCCCAGCATTTT. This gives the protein CASSPSSISNQPQHF.

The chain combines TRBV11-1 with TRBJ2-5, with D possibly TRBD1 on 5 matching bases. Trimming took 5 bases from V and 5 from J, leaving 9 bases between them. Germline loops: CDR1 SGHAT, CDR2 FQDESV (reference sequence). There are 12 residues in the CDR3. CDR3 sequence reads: CASSQGRETQYF. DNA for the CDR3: TGTGCCAGCAGCCAGGGTCGTGAGACCCAGTACTTC.

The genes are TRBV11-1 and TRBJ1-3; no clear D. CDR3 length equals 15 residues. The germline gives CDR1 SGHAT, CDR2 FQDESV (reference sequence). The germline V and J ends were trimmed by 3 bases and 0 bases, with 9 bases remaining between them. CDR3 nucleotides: TGTGCCAGCAGCTTTGCCCGCCTCTCTGGAAACACCATATATTTT. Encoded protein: CASSFARLSGNTIYF.

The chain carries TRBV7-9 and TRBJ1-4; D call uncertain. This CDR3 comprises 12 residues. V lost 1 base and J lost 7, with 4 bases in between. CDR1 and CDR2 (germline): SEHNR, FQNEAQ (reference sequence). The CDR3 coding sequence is TGTGCCAGCAGCTTAGAGGTTGAAAAACTGTTTTTT. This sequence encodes CASSLEVEKLFF. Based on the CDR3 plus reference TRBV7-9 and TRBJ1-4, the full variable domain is DTGVSQNPRHKITKRGQNVTFRCDPISEHNRLYWYRQTLGQGPEFLTYFQNEAQLEKSRLLSDRFSAERPKGSFSTLEIQRTEQGDSAMYLCASSLEVEKLFFGSGTQLSVL.

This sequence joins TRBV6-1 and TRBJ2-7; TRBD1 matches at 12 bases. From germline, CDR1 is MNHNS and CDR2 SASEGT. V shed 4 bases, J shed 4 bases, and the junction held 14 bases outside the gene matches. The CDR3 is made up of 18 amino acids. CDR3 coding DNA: TGTGCCAGCAGTGCACCTCCCGGGACAGGGGGCGCGGGTTACGAGCAGTACTTC. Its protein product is CASSAPPGTGGAGYEQYF.

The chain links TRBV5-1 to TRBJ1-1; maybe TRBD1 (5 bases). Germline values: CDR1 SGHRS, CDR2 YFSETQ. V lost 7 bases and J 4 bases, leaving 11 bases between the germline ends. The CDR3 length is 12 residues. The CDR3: CASQGGGTEAFF. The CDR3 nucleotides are TGCGCCAGCCAGGGTGGAGGCACTGAAGCTTTCTTT.

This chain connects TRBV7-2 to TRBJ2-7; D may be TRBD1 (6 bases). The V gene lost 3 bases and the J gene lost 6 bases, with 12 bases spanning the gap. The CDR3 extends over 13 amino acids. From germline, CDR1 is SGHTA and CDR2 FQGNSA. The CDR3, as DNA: TGTGCCAGCAGCTTTGAATTAGGGGGCGAGCAGTACTTC. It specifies CASSFELGGEQYF.

The CDR3 spells CASSQDSGSSYEQYF. The CDR3 nucleotides are TGCGCCAGCAGCCAAGATAGCGGGAGCTCCTACGAGCAGTACTTC. The chain joins TRBV4-3 to TRBJ2-7; TRBD2 matches at 9 bases. CDR1 is LGHNA, CDR2 YSLEER, per germline. Trimming cost V 0 bases and J 0 bases; bases outside gene matches: 0. The CDR3 is made up of 15 amino acids.

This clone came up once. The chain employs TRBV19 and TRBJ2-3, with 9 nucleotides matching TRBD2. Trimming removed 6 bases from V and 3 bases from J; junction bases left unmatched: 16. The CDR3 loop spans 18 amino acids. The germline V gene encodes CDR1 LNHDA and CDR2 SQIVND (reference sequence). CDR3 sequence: CASSPGNSGGPGTDTQYF. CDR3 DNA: TGTGCCAGTAGCCCAGGGAATAGCGGGGGCCCGGGTACAGATACGCAGTATTTT. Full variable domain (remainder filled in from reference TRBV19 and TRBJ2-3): DGGITQSPKYLFRKEGQNVTLSCEQNLNHDAMYWYRQDPGQGLRLIYYSQIVNDFQKGDIAEGYSVSREKKESFPLTVTSAQKNPTAFYLCASSPGNSGGPGTDTQYFGPGTRLTVL.

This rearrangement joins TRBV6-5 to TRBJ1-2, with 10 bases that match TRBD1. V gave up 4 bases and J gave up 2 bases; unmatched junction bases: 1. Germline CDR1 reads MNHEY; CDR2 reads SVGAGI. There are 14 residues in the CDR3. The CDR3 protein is CASSSGQGNYGYTF. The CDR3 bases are TGTGCCAGCAGTTCGGGACAGGGGAACTATGGCTACACCTTC.

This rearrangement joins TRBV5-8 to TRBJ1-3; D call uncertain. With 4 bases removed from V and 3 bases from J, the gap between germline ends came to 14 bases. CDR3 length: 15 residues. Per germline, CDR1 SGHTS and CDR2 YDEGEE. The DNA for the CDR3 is TGTGCCAGCAGCCCCGACGGCGTACTTGGAAACACCATATATTTT. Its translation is CASSPDGVLGNTIYF. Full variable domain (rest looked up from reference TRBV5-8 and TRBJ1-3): EAGVTQSPTHLIKTRGQQATLRCSPISGHTSVYWYQQALGLGLQFLLWYDEGEERNRGNFPPRFSGRQFPNYSSELNVNALELEDSALYLCASSPDGVLGNTIYFGEGSWLTVV.

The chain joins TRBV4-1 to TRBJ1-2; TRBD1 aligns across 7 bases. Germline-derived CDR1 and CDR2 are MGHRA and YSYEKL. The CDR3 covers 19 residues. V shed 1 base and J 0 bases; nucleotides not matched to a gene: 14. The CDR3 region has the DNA TGCGCCAGCAGCCAAGTTTTAGGGCCAACAGGGGTAGCTAACTATGGCTACACCTTC. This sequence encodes CASSQVLGPTGVANYGYTF.